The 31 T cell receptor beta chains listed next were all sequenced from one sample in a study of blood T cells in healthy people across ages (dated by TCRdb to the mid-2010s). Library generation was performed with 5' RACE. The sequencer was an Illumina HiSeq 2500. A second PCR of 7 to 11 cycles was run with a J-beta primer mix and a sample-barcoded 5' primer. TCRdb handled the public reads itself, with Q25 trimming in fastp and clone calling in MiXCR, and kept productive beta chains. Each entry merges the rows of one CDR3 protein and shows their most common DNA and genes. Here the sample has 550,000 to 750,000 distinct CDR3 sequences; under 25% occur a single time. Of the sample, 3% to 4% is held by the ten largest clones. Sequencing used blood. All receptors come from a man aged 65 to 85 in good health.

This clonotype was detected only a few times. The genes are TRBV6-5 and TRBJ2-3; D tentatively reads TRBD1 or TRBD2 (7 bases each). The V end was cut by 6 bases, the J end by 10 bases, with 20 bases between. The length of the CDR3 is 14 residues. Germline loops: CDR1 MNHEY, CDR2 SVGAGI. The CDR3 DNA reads TGTGCCAGCAGGGGGGGGACAGCGGGCTTTGCGCAGTATTTT. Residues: CASRGGTAGFAQYF.

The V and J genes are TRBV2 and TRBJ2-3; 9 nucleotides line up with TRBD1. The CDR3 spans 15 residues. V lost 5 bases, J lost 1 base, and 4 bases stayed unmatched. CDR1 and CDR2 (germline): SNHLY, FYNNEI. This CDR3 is CASSNRGLGTDTQYF. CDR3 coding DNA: TGTGCCAGCAGTAACAGGGGGCTCGGCACAGATACGCAGTATTTT.

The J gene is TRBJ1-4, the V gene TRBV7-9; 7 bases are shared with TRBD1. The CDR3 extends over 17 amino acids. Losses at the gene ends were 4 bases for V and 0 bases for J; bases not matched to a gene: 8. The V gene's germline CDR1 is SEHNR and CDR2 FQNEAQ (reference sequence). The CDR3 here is CASSYATGPSTNEKLFF. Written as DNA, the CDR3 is TGTGCCAGCAGCTACGCGACAGGGCCTTCAACTAATGAAAAACTGTTTTTT.

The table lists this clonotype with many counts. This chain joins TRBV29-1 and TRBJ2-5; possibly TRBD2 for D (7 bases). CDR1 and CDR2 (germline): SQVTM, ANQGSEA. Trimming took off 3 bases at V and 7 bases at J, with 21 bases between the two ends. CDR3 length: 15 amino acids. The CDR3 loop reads CSVDATGQREGTQYF. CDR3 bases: TGCAGCGTTGATGCTACTGGACAGAGGGAGGGGACCCAGTACTTC.

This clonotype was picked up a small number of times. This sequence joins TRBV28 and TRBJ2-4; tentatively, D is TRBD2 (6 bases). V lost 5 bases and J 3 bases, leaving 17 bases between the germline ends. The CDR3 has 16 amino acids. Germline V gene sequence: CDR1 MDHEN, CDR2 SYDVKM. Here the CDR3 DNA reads TGTGCCAGCAGTCCCCCTTCGGGAGCTGACAAAAACATTCAGTACTTC. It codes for CASSPPSGADKNIQYF.

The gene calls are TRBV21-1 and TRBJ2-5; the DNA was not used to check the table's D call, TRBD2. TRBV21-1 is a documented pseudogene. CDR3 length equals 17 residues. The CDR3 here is CACSKSRTSGSGETQYF. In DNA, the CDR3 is TGTGCCTGCAGCAAAAGCAGGACTAGCGGGAGTGGAGAGACCCAGTACTTC.

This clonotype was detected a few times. The CDR3 loop is CASSAQGASTGELFF. DNA for the CDR3: TGTGCCAGCAGCGCTCAGGGGGCGAGCACCGGGGAGCTGTTTTTT. The chain has TRBV9 and TRBJ2-2; the match to TRBD1 covers 8 bases. The CDR3 totals 15 residues. Germline V gene lookup returns CDR1 SGDLS and CDR2 YYNGEE. V was pared by 3 bases and J by 4 bases, with 5 bases of the junction left unmatched. Complete variable domain (other parts from reference TRBV9 and TRBJ2-2): DSGVTQTPKHLITATGQRVTLRCSPRSGDLSVYWYQQSLDQGLQFLIQYYNGEERAKGNILERFSAQQFPDLHSELNLSSLELGDSALYFCASSAQGASTGELFFGEGSRLTVL.

The DNA of the CDR3 is TGTGCCAGCAGCGTAGCCCCCGGGGCCTACGAGCAGTACTTC. It encodes CASSVAPGAYEQYF. The rearrangement joins TRBV9 to TRBJ2-1; possible D gene TRBD2, 5 bases. With the DNA end fitting TRBJ2-7 better, the J assignment may be wrong. CDR1 is SGDLS, CDR2 YYNGEE, per germline. This CDR3 contains 14 residues.

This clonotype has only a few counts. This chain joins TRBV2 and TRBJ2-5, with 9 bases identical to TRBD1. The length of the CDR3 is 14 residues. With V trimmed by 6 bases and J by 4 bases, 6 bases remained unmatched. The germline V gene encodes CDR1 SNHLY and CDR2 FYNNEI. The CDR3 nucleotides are TGTGCCAGCAGGGGACAGGGCGCGGCAGAGACCCAGTACTTC. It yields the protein CASRGQGAAETQYF.

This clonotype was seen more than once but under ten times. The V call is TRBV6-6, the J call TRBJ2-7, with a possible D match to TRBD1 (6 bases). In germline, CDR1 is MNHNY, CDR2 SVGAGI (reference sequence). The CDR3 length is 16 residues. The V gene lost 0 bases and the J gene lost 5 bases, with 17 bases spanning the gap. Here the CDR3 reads CASSYSEGTLAHEQYF. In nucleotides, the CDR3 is TGTGCCAGCAGTTACTCAGAAGGGACATTAGCCCACGAGCAGTACTTC.

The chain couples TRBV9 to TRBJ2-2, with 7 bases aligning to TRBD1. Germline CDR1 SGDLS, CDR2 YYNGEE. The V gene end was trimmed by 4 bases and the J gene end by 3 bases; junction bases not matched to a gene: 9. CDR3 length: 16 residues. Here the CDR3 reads CASSSPLRGYTGELFF. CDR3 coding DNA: TGTGCCAGCAGCTCTCCACTCAGGGGGTACACCGGGGAGCTGTTTTTT.

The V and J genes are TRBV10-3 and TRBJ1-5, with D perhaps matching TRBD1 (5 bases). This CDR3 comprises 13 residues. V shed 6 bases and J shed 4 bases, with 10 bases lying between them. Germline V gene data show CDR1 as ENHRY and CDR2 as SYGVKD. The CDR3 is CAIRTGPNQPQHF. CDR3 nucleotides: TGTGCCATCAGAACAGGACCTAATCAGCCCCAGCATTTT.

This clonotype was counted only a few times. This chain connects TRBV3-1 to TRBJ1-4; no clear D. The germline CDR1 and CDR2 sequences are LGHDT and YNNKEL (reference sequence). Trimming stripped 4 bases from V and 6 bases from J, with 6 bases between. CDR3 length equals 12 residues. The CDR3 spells CASSPADEKLFF. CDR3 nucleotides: TGTGCCAGCAGCCCGGCGGATGAAAAACTGTTTTTT.

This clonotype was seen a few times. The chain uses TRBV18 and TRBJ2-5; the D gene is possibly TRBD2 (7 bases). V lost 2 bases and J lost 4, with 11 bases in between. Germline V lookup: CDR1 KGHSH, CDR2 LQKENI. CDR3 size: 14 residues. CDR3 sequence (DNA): TGTGCCAGCTCACCAACAGGGAGGGGAGAGACCCAGTACTTC. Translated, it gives CASSPTGRGETQYF.

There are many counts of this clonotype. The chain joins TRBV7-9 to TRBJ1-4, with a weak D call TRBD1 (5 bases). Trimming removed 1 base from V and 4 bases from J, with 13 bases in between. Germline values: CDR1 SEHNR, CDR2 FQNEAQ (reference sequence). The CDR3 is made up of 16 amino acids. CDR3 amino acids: CASSLGSGTGNEKLFF. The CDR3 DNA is TGTGCCAGCAGCTTAGGGTCCGGGACCGGTAATGAAAAACTGTTTTTT.

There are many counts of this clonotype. This chain's CDR3 is CASSLGTGTEAFF. The DNA of the CDR3 is TGTGCCAGCAGCTTAGGTACGGGCACTGAAGCTTTCTTT. J is TRBJ1-1 and V is TRBV27; D not resolved. The CDR3 spans 13 residues. V lost 6 bases and J 4 bases, leaving 12 bases between the germline ends. CDR1 is MNHEY, CDR2 SMNVEV, per germline (reference sequence).

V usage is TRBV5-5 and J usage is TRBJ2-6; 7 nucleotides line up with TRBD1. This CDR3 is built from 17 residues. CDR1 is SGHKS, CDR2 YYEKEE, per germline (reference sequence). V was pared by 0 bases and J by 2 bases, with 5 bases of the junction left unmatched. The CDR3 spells CASSLGQGLTGANVLTF. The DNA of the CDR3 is TGTGCCAGCAGCTTGGGACAGGGCCTCACTGGGGCCAACGTCCTGACTTTC.

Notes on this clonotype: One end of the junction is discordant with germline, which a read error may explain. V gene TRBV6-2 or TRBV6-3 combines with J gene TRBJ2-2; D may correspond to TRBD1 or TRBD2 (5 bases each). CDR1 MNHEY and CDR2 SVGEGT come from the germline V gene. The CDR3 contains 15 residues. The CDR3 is CASSYPQENTGERFF. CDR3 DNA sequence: TGTGCCAGCAGTTACCCACAGGAGAACACCGGGGAGCGGTTTTTT.

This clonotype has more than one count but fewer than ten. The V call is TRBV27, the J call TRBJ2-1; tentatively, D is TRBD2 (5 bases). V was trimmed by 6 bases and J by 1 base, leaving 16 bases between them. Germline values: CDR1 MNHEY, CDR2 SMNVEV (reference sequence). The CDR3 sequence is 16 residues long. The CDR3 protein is CASSSSGISSYNEQFF. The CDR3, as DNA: TGTGCCAGCAGCTCGTCCGGGATTTCATCCTACAATGAGCAGTTCTTC.

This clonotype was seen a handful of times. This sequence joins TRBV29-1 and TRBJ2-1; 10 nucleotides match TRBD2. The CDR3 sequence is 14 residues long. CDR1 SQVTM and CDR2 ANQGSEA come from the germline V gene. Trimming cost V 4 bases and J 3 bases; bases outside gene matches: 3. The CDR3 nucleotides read TGCAGCGTTGTTGGACTAGCGGACTACAATGAGCAGTTCTTC. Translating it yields CSVVGLADYNEQFF.

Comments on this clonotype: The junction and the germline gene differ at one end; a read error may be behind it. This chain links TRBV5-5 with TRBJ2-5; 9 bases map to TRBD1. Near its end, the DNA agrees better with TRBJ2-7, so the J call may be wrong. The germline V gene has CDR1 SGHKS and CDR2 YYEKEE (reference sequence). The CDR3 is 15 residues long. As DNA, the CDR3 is TGTGCCGGCAGCTGGGCGACAGGGGGGAGCTACGAGCAGTACTTC. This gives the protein CAGSWATGGSYEQYF.

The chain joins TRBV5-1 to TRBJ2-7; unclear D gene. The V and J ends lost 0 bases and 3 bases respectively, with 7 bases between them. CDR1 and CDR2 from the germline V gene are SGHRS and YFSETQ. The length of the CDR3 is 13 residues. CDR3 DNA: TGCGCCAGCAGCTTGGGGAGTGACTACGAGCAGTACTTC. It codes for CASSLGSDYEQYF.

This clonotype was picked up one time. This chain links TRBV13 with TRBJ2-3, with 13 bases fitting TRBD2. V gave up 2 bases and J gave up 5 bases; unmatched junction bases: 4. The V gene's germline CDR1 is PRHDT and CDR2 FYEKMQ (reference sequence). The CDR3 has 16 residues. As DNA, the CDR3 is TGTGCCAGCAGCTTAACTAGCGGGAGGGCCGAAGATACGCAGTATTTT. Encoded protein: CASSLTSGRAEDTQYF. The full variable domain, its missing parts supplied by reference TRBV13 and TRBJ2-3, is AAGVIQSPRHLIKEKRETATLKCYPIPRHDTVYWYQQGPGQDPQFLISFYEKMQSDKGSIPDRFSAQQFSDYHSELNMSSLELGDSALYFCASSLTSGRAEDTQYFGPGTRLTVL.

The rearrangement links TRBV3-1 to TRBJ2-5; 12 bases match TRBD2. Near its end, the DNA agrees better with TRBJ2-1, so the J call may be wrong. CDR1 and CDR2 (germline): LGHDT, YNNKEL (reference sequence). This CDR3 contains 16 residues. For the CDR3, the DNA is TGTGCCAGCAGCCAAGCACTAGCGGGAGGTGGGGGTGAGCAGTTCTTC. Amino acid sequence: CASSQALAGGGGEQFF.

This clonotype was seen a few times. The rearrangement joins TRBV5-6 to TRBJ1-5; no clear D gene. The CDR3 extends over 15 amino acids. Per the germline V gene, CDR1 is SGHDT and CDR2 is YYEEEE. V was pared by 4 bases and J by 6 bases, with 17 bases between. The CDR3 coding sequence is TGTGCCAGCAGCGGATCAAGCACAACGAGTCAGCCCCAGCATTTT. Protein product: CASSGSSTTSQPQHF. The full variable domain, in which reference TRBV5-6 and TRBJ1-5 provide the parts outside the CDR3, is DAGVTQSPTHLIKTRGQQVTLRCSPKSGHDTVSWYQQALGQGPQFIFQYYEEEERQRGNFPDRFSGHQFPNYSSELNVNALLLGDSALYLCASSGSSTTSQPQHFGDGTRLSIL.

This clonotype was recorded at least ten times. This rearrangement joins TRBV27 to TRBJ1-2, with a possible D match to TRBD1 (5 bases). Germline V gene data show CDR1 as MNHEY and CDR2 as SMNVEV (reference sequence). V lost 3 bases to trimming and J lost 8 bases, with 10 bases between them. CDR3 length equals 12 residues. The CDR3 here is CASSFAGGGYTF. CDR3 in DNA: TGTGCCAGCAGTTTTGCTGGGGGAGGCTACACCTTC.

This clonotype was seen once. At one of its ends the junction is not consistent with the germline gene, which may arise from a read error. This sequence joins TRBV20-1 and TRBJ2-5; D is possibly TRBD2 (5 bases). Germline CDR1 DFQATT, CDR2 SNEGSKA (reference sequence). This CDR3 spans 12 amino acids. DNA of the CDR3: TGCAGTGCTGGTGGACTCAAAGAGTCCCAGTACTTC. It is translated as CSAGGLKESQYF.

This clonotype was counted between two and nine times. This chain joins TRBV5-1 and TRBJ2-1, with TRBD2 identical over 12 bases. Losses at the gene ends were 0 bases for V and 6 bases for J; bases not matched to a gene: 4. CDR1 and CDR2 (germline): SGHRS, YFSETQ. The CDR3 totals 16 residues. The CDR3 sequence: CASSLESSGRGNEQFF. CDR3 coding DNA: TGCGCCAGCAGCTTGGAGTCTAGCGGGAGGGGCAATGAGCAGTTCTTC.

In DNA form, the CDR3 reads TGCAGCGTTCAGGAGGGTGTCTATGGCTACACCTTC. It yields the protein CSVQEGVYGYTF. This chain joins TRBV29-1 and TRBJ1-2, with D unresolved. The germline gives CDR1 SQVTM, CDR2 ANQGSEA. The CDR3 is 12 residues long. V lost 5 bases to trimming and J lost 4 bases, with 11 bases between them.

DNA of the CDR3: TGTGCCACCAGTGATACCTCGACAGATGAGCAGTACTTC. Amino acids: CATSDTSTDEQYF. J is TRBJ2-7 and V is TRBV24-1, with a tentative D call TRBD1 (5 bases). The V and J ends lost 3 bases and 7 bases respectively, with 12 bases between them. CDR3 length: 13 residues. The V gene's germline CDR1 is KGHDR and CDR2 SFDVKD.

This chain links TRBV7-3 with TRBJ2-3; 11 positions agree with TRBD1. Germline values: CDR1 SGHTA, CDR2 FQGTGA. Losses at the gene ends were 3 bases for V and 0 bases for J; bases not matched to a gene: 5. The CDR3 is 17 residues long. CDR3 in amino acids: CASSFLGQGGSTDTQYF. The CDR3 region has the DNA TGTGCCAGCAGCTTCCTGGGACAGGGGGGAAGCACAGATACGCAGTATTTT.